The rows below give T cell receptor beta chains drawn from one sample of a study of T cell changes during pregnancy in multiple sclerosis. TCRdb keeps only in-frame clones here, not all; method: immunoSEQ multiplex PCR. The sample contains 28,000 or so clones, roughly nine tenths of which appear only once. Sequenced here: CD4+ T cells from peripheral blood mononuclear cells, sampled in the second trimester of pregnancy. The receptor set was obtained from a female donor with multiple sclerosis, enrolled in a pregnancy study. The CDR3 runs from the conserved cysteine through the conserved F or W. Each record gives: V gene, clone size, D gene, J gene, CDR3 protein, CDR3 DNA. D genes are given only for firm matches. Size values are once, few and many counts, or a class for expanded clones, and some rows have none.

>TRBV19|.|TRBD1|TRBJ1-1
CASSPGQGASRRNTEAFF
TGTGCCAGTAGTCCCGGACAGGGGGCGAGTCGGCGAAACACTGAAGCTTTCTTT
>TRBV9|.|.|TRBJ2-5
CASSVDSSLAETQYF
TGTGCCAGCAGCGTAGACTCTAGTTTGGCAGAGACCCAGTACTTC
>TRBV9|.|.|TRBJ2-1
CASSVGGATHYNEQFF
TGTGCCAGCAGCGTGGGCGGGGCCACTCACTACAATGAGCAGTTCTTC
>TRBV6-5|.|TRBD1|TRBJ1-1
CASNHYTGVGTEAFF
TGTGCCAGCAATCACTACACAGGGGTAGGCACTGAAGCTTTCTTT
>TRBV23-1|.|TRBD1|TRBJ2-5
CASSPGTVETQYF
TGCGCCAGCAGTCCCGGGACAGTGGAGACCCAGTACTTC
>TRBV5-1|.|TRBD1|TRBJ2-7
CASTPTGTREQYF
TGCGCCAGCACCCCGACAGGGACACGCGAGCAGTACTTC
>TRBV5-5|.|TRBD2|TRBJ2-5
CASSSPLAGGETQYF
TGTGCCAGCAGCTCGCCACTAGCGGGGGGAGAGACCCAGTACTTC
>TRBV11-2|.|TRBD2|TRBJ2-1
CASRELAGAPYNEQFF
TGTGCCAGCAGGGAACTAGCGGGGGCCCCATACAATGAGCAGTTCTTC
>TRBV12-5|.|.|TRBJ1-1
CASGLTVDTEAFF
TGTGCTAGTGGTTTGACGGTAGACACTGAAGCTTTCTTT
>TRBV5-5|.|.|TRBJ2-7
CASSLDSRFVDEQYF
TGTGCCAGCAGCTTGGACAGTCGGTTCGTGGACGAGCAGTACTTC
>TRBV7-8|.|.|TRBJ1-1
CASSSNRFSNTEAFF
TGTGCCAGCAGCTCAAACAGGTTTTCGAACACTGAAGCTTTCTTT
>TRBV11-2|.|.|TRBJ2-2
CASPEGGDKNGELFF
TGTGCCAGCCCGGAGGGGGGGGATAAAAACGGGGAGCTGTTTTTT
>TRBV5-6|.|.|TRBJ1-2
CASSLSDGYGYTF
TGTGCCAGCAGCTTAAGTGACGGGTATGGCTACACCTTC
>TRBV29-1|once|.|TRBJ2-2
CSVSRGANTGELFF
TGCAGCGTTTCCCGGGGTGCGAACACCGGGGAGCTGTTTTTT
>TRBV6-5|once|.|TRBJ1-2
CASSYNREGGYTF
TGTGCCAGCAGCTACAACAGGGAGGGTGGCTACACCTTC